This T cell receptor (beta chain) is drawn from a study of blood T cell repertoires in COVID-19. Study processing details: Cell counts per sample came from amplifying reference gene primers. The table came from immunoSEQ multiplex PCR; TCRdb's copy has only in-frame clones and leaves some out. Clonal size and the V and J genes are those of that table, whereas D and trimming came from the DNA. The table records about 240,000 clones, about four fifths of them present only once. CDR1 is SGHRS, CDR2 YFSETQ, per germline. The CDR3 consists of 14 residues. J was trimmed by 4 bases and V by 5 bases; bases with no gene match: 4.

The sequence came from a young woman with acute or convalescent COVID-19. Sequencing used peripheral blood. The V call is TRBV5-1, the J call TRBJ1-1, with TRBD1 identical over 11 bases. The CDR3 spells CASRAGQGATEAFF. The CDR3 bases are TGCGCCAGCAGGGCCGGACAGGGGGCCACTGAAGCTTTCTTT.